This TCR beta chain was identified in a study of T cell changes during pregnancy in multiple sclerosis. TCRdb's copy holds only in-frame clones and misses some; the assay was immunoSEQ multiplex PCR. The profile shows tens of thousands of clones, roughly 88% of them singletons. Germline trimming cut 3 bases from V and 5 bases from J; bases unmatched to any gene: 9. The CDR3 contains 15 residues. CDR1 is KGHSH, CDR2 LQKENI, per germline. The sample in question was CD4+ T cells from peripheral blood mononuclear cells, obtained before pregnancy. The sequence came from a female donor with multiple sclerosis, enrolled in a pregnancy study. V is TRBV18 and J is TRBJ2-7, with TRBD1 matching 8 bases. The CDR3 loop reads CASSPNWDRLNEQYF. The CDR3 nucleotides read TGTGCCAGCTCACCCAACTGGGACAGGCTCAACGAGCAGTACTTC.